Below, one T cell receptor (beta chain) is given with its context. No antigen is known for it. CDR1 is MNHNY, CDR2 SVGAGI, per germline (reference sequence). This CDR3 comprises 12 residues. Carried by the TCR beta cDNA libraries were unique molecular identifiers. MiXCR, run by TCRdb on the PCR reads, gives a single entry per CDR3 protein. The sample shows about 820,000 distinct CDR3 sequences, roughly 50% of them seen only once. This entry is derived from a study of post-analysis software for immune sequencing data. Study-wide points: For normalized Chao1 diversity, multiple sclerosis patients scored significantly lower than controls did. Included in a set of 5 or 6 TRBV segments more frequent in patients than controls were TRBV5-6, TRBV5-1 and TRBV20-1.

This sequence originates from a girl between 10 and 17 years old with multiple sclerosis. Material: blood. This chain connects TRBV6-6 to TRBJ2-7; D gene uncertain. The tail of the sequence fits TRBJ2-5 better, so the J call may be wrong. CDR3 protein: CASSPSSRTQYF. The CDR3 nucleotides are TGTGCCAGCAGCCCCAGCTCGCGGACCCAGTACTTC.